The sequence of this TCR beta chain was determined in a study of sequential checkpoint blockade in melanoma. Study context: Patients were randomized 1:1 to nivolumab-then-ipilimumab or ipilimumab-then-nivolumab first-line. Each arm's sequence ended with maintenance nivolumab.

This clone is labeled medium-sized. Clones were read by immunoSEQ multiplex PCR, and TCRdb kept only the in-frame ones, dropping some. The sample shows 400 to 450 clones, roughly 18% of them seen only once. Treatment defined: randomized to nivolumab then ipilimumab (arm A) or the reverse (arm B). The CDR3 runs 14 residues. With 7 bases clipped from V and 4 bases from J, the junction kept 9 bases outside the gene matches. Germline V gene sequence: CDR1 SGHNT, CDR2 YENEEA. Here the sequenced sample was tumor tissue (inferred from file names), taken from a patient given nivolumab and ipilimumab in sequence. The TCR comes from a human donor with melanoma. The rearrangement joins TRBV11-3 to TRBJ1-2, with 7 bases matching TRBD1. The DNA for the CDR3 is TGTGCCAGCACGCGACAGGGTTCAATCTATGGCTACACCTTC. Encoded protein: CASTRQGSIYGYTF. Looking up the rest from reference TRBV11-3 and TRBJ1-2 gives the full variable domain: EAGVVQSPRYKIIEKKQPVAFWCNPISGHNTLYWYLQNLGQGPELLIRYENEEAVDDSQLPKDRFSAERLKGVDSTLKIQPAELGDSAVYLCASTRQGSIYGYTFGSGTRLTVV.